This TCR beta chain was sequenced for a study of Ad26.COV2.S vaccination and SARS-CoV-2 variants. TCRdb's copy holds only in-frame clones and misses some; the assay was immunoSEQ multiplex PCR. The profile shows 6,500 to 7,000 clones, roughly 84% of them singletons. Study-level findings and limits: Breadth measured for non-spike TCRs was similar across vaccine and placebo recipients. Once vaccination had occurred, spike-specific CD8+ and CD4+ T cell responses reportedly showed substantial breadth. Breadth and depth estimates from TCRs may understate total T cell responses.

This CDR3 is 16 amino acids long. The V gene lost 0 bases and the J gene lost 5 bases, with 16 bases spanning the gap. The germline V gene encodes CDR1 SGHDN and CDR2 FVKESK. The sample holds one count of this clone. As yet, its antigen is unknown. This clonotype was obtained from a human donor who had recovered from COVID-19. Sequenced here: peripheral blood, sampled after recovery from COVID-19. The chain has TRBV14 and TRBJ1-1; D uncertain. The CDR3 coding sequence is TGTGCCAGCAGCCAAGAAAGGGTGGTAGGAAGGACTGAAGCTTTCTTT. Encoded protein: CASSQERVVGRTEAFF.